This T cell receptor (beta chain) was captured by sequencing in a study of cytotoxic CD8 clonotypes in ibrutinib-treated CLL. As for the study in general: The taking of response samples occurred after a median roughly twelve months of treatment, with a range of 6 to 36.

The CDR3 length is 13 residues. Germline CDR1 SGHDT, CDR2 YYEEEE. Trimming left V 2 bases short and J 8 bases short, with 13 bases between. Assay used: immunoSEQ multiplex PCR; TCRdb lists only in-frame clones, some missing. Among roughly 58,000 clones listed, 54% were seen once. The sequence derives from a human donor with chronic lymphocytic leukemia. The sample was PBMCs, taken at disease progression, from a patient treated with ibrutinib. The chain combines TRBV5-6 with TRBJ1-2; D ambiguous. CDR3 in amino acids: CASSFSGQTGYTF. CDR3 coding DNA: TGTGCCAGCAGCTTTTCGGGTCAAACAGGCTACACCTTC.